These 15 T cell receptor beta chains were all obtained from the same sample, sequenced in a study of T cell responses to AZD1222 COVID-19 vaccine. This table comes from immunoSEQ multiplex PCR, and its TCRdb copy is limited to in-frame clones, with some not included. The data contain 150,000 to 200,000 clones, 94% of them singletons. The sample here was peripheral blood, taken on day 0 of AZD1222 vaccination. The receptors were sampled from an adult in good health.

This chain uses TRBV7-2 with TRBJ2-7; 9 positions match TRBD1. V shed 2 bases, J shed 3 bases, and the junction held 5 bases outside the gene matches. The CDR3 length is 15 residues. Germline loops: CDR1 SGHTA, CDR2 FQGNSA. The CDR3 sequence: CASSLRDRADYEQYF. Written as DNA, the CDR3 is TGTGCCAGCAGCTTAAGGGACAGGGCTGACTACGAGCAGTACTTC.

V gene TRBV10-3 combines with J gene TRBJ1-5, with D possibly TRBD1 on 5 matching bases. Germline lookup yields CDR1 ENHRY and CDR2 SYGVKD. The CDR3 extends over 15 amino acids. With 7 bases removed from V and 6 bases from J, the gap between germline ends came to 19 bases. CDR3 coding DNA: TGTGCCATCACCAGGGCTCACTTAATGGGTCAGCCCCAGCATTTT. It codes for CAITRAHLMGQPQHF.

This clone was counted a single time. V and J are TRBV4-1 and TRBJ2-1, with 10 bases lining up with TRBD2. V was pared by 0 bases and J by 6 bases, with 8 bases of the junction left unmatched. From germline, CDR1 is MGHRA and CDR2 YSYEKL. The CDR3 spans 17 residues. The CDR3 is CASSQDGAGGFGNEQFF. The CDR3 nucleotides are TGCGCCAGCAGCCAAGATGGAGCGGGAGGGTTTGGCAATGAGCAGTTCTTC.

The chain carries TRBV4-1 and TRBJ2-7, with D uncertain. V lost 5 bases and J lost 5, with 7 bases in between. Per the germline V gene, CDR1 is MGHRA and CDR2 is YSYEKL. The CDR3 extends over 11 amino acids. The CDR3 is CASSSRNEQYF. The CDR3 nucleotides are TGCGCCAGCAGCTCCCGCAACGAGCAGTACTTC.

This chain links TRBV30 with TRBJ1-1, with D uncertain. Trimming pared 0 bases from V and 1 base from J, leaving 15 bases between. This CDR3 has 16 residues. Germline V gene lookup returns CDR1 GTSNPN and CDR2 SVGIG (reference sequence). This chain's CDR3 is CAWSVQVGLGNTEAFF. Here the CDR3 DNA reads TGTGCCTGGAGTGTACAAGTGGGGTTGGGGAACACTGAAGCTTTCTTT. Full variable domain (missing parts from reference TRBV30 and TRBJ1-1): SQTIHQWPATLVQPVGSPLSLECTVEGTSNPNLYWYRQAAGRGLQLLFYSVGIGQISSEVPQNLSASRPQDRQFILSSKKLLLSDSGFYLCAWSVQVGLGNTEAFFGQGTRLTVV.

A word on this clone: The same CDR3 arises from other DNA sequences in this sample as well. The CDR3 loop reads CASSDRNTGELFF. As DNA, the CDR3 is TGTGCCAGCAGTGACAGGAACACCGGGGAGCTGTTTTTT. The chain links TRBV6-4 to TRBJ2-2, with D unresolved. V lost 2 bases and J lost 1, with 2 bases in between. This CDR3 has 13 residues. CDR1 and CDR2 (germline): MRHNA, SNTAGT.

The chain uses TRBV27 and TRBJ1-2; D call uncertain. The CDR3 totals 13 residues. In germline, CDR1 is MNHEY, CDR2 SMNVEV (reference sequence). Trimming took 6 bases from V and 1 from J, leaving 9 bases between them. CDR3 DNA: TGTGCCAGCAGGGACGGGTTTAACTATGGCTACACCTTC. Translating gives CASRDGFNYGYTF.

This clone was seen once. V gene TRBV28 combines with J gene TRBJ1-1, with D hard to call. CDR3 size: 15 residues. V lost 0 bases to trimming and J lost 3 bases, with 11 bases between them. Germline V lookup: CDR1 MDHEN, CDR2 SYDVKM. The CDR3 region has the DNA TGTGCCAGCAGTTTATGGGACGGCGCCGACACTGAAGCTTTCTTT. Its protein product is CASSLWDGADTEAFF.

The chain is built from TRBV7-2 and TRBJ2-1; D is uncertain. The germline V and J ends were trimmed by 5 bases and 7 bases, with 9 bases remaining between them. This CDR3 has 12 amino acids. Germline assignment: CDR1 SGHTA and CDR2 FQGNSA. CDR3 sequence: CASSNVGNEQFF. The DNA for the CDR3 is TGTGCCAGCAGCAACGTAGGGAATGAGCAGTTCTTC.

This sequence joins TRBV27 and TRBJ1-2; D is possibly TRBD1 (5 bases). The CDR3 is 14 amino acids. V lost 2 bases to trimming and J lost 8 bases, with 15 bases between them. Germline lookup yields CDR1 MNHEY and CDR2 SMNVEV (reference sequence). The CDR3 loop reads CASSLRQGAGGYTF. The CDR3 nucleotides are TGTGCCAGCAGTTTACGCCAGGGAGCTGGGGGCTACACCTTC.

As DNA, the CDR3 is TGTGCCAGCTCACCAGCCCGACAGGGGGCTAGCACAGATACGCAGTATTTT. Its translation is CASSPARQGASTDTQYF. The chain combines TRBV18 with TRBJ2-3; 10 nucleotides align to TRBD1. This CDR3 contains 17 residues. Germline V gene lookup returns CDR1 KGHSH and CDR2 LQKENI. With V trimmed by 2 bases and J by 0 bases, 5 bases remained unmatched.

DNA for the CDR3: TGTGCCAGCAGTTCATCCGCGGGGGAAATGAACACTGAAGCTTTCTTT. It yields the protein CASSSSAGEMNTEAFF. The V and J genes are TRBV28 and TRBJ1-1; TRBD1 might be the D (5 bases). Germline CDR1 reads MDHEN; CDR2 reads SYDVKM. Trimming stripped 4 bases from V and 0 bases from J, with 15 bases between. This CDR3 has 16 amino acids.

Note on this clone: The sample contains more than one DNA sequence encoding this CDR3. V and J are TRBV29-1 and TRBJ2-7, with no clear D. Trimming took 4 bases from V and 0 from J, leaving 7 bases between them. Germline-derived CDR1 and CDR2 are SQVTM and ANQGSEA. CDR3 length: 12 amino acids. CDR3 region: CSVVLGSYEQYF. In DNA, the CDR3 is TGCAGCGTTGTGCTCGGCTCCTACGAGCAGTACTTC.

This chain links TRBV6-2 or TRBV6-3 with TRBJ1-4; D not certain. Germline lookup yields CDR1 MNHEY and CDR2 SVGEGT. The CDR3 covers 12 residues. The V and J ends lost 4 bases and 7 bases respectively, with 7 bases between them. The chain's CDR3 is CASSSQTEKLFF. Written as DNA, the CDR3 is TGTGCCAGCAGTTCTCAGACTGAAAAACTGTTTTTT.

This clone has more than one count but fewer than ten. Here the CDR3 reads CASSKGPGANEKLFF. CDR3 coding DNA: TGCGCCAGCAGCAAGGGCCCCGGGGCTAATGAAAAACTGTTTTTT. The rearrangement uses TRBV5-1 and TRBJ1-4, with D unclear. Trimming left V 4 bases short and J 3 bases short, with 13 bases between. The CDR3 consists of 15 residues. CDR1 and CDR2 from the germline V gene are SGHRS and YFSETQ.